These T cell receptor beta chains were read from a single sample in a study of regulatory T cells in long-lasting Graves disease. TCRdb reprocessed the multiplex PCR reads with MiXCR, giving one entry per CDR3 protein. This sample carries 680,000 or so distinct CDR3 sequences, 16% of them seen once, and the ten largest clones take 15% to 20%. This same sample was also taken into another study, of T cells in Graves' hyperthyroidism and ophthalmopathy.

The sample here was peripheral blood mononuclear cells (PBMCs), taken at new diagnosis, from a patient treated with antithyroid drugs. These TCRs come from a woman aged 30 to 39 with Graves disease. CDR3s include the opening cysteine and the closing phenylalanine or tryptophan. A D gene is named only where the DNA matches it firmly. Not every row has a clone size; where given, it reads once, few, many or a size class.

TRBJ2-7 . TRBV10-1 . CASSGGTGPYEQYF TGCGCCAGCAGTGGAGGGACCGGCCCCTACGAGCAGTACTTC
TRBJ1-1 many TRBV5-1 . CASSLDMGVNTEAFF TGCGCCAGCAGCTTGGACATGGGGGTGAACACTGAAGCTTTCTTT
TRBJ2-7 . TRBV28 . CASTSVESYEQYF TGTGCCAGTACATCGGTGGAGTCCTACGAGCAGTACTTC
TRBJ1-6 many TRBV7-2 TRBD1 CASSKNRGQREYNSPLHF TGTGCCAGCAGCAAAAATAGGGGGCAAAGGGAATATAATTCACCCCTCCACTTT
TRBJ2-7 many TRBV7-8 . CASSSIAGSYEQYF TGTGCCAGCAGCTCTATCGCAGGGTCCTACGAGCAGTACTTC
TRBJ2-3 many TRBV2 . CASKTRGGTDTQYF TGTGCCAGCAAGACCAGGGGAGGCACAGATACGCAGTATTTT
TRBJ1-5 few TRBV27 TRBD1 CASSPGGGLNQPQHF TGTGCCAGCAGCCCAGGGGGCGGGTTGAATCAGCCCCAGCATTTT
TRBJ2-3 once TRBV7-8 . CASSQNQRGGPRDTQYF TGTGCCAGCAGCCAAAACCAAAGAGGCGGGCCGAGGGATACGCAGTATTTT
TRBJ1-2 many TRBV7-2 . CASSLAPEPIYGYTF TGTGCCAGCAGCTTAGCGCCCGAACCCATCTATGGCTACACCTTC
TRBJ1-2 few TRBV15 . CATWAKENYGYTF TGTGCCACCTGGGCGAAGGAAAACTATGGCTACACCTTC
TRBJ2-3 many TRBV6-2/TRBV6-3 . CASSPSILTDTQYF TGTGCCAGCAGTCCTTCCATCTTGACAGATACGCAGTATTTT
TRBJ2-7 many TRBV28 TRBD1 CAIKPLQGVYEQYF TGTGCCATCAAACCCCTGCAGGGGGTCTACGAGCAGTACTTC
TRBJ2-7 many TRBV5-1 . CASQRSPFGANSYEQYF TGCGCCAGTCAGCGGTCGCCCTTCGGGGCAAATAGTTACGAGCAGTACTTC
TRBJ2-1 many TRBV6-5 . CASSSRAPSNEQFF TGTGCCAGCAGTTCACGTGCCCCCTCCAATGAGCAGTTCTTC
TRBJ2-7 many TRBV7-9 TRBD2 CASSPPGGEGTYEQYF TGTGCCAGCAGCCCCCCCGGGGGGGAGGGGACCTACGAGCAGTACTTC
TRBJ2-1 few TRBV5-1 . CASSFNLALSYNEQFF TGCGCCAGCAGCTTCAACCTAGCGCTATCCTACAATGAGCAGTTCTTC
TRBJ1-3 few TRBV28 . CASSPFGIGNTIYF TGTGCCAGCAGCCCATTTGGGATTGGAAACACCATATATTTT